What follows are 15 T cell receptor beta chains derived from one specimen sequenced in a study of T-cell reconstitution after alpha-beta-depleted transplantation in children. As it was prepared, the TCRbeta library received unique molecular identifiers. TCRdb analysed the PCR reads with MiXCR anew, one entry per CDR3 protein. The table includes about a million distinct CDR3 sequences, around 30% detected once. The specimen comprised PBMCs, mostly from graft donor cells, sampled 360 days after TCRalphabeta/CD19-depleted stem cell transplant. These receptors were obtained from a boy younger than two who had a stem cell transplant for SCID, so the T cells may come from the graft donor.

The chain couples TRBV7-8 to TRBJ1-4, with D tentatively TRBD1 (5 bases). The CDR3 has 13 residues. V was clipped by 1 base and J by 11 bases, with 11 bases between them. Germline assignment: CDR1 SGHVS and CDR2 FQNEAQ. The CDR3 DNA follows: TGTGCCAGCAGCTTAGGGGACCCCGGGAAACTGTTTTTT. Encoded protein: CASSLGDPGKLFF.

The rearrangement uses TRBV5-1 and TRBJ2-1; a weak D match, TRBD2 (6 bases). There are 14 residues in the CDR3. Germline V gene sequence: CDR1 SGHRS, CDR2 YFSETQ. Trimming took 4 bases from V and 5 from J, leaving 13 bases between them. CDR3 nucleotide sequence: TGCGCCAGCAGCCCGGGGGAGCCCCACAATGAGCAGTTCTTC. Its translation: CASSPGEPHNEQFF.

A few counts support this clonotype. CDR3 in amino acids: CASSQNLVTTEAFF. The DNA for the CDR3 is TGTGCCAGCAGTCAAAACCTGGTCACGACTGAAGCTTTCTTT. The chain combines TRBV11-2 with TRBJ1-1; D remains ambiguous. Trimming stripped 6 bases from V and 5 bases from J, with 16 bases between. The CDR3 runs 14 residues. CDR1 is SGHAT and CDR2 is FQNNGV in the germline V gene.

The CDR3 DNA reads TGTGCCAGCAGTTTAGGACTAGCGGGGAGGGTGGGTGAGCAGTTCTTC. It is translated as CASSLGLAGRVGEQFF. The chain is built from TRBV12-3 or TRBV12-4 and TRBJ2-1; TRBD2 matches 11 bases. Unmatched junction bases numbered 8, after V lost 1 base and J lost 9 bases. This CDR3 region has 16 residues.

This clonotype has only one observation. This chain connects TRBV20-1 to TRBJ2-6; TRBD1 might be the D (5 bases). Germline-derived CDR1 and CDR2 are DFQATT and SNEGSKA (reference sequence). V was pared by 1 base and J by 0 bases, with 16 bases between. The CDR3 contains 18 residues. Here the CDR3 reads CSARAATDTSSGANVLTF. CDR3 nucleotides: TGCAGTGCTAGAGCCGCGACAGATACAAGCTCTGGGGCCAACGTCCTGACTTTC.

The chain's CDR3 is CSVEDTGTGGPNEQFF. In DNA, the CDR3 is TGCAGCGTTGAAGATACCGGGACAGGGGGTCCCAATGAGCAGTTCTTC. This chain uses TRBV29-1 with TRBJ2-1, with 11 positions matching TRBD1. CDR1 is SQVTM and CDR2 is ANQGSEA in the germline V gene. V was clipped by 0 bases and J by 6 bases; unmatched bases: 7. The length of the CDR3 is 16 residues.

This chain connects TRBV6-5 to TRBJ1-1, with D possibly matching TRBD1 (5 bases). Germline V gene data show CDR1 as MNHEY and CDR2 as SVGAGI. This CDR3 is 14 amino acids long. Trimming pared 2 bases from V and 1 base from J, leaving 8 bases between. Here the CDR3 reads CASSYQGPNTEAFF. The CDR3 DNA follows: TGTGCCAGCAGTTACCAGGGCCCGAACACTGAAGCTTTCTTT.

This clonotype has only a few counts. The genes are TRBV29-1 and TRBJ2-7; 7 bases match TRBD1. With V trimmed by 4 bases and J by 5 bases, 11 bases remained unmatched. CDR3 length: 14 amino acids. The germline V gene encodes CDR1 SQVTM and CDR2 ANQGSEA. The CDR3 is CSVGLGTVFNEQYF. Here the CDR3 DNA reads TGCAGCGTTGGTCTTGGGACAGTTTTCAACGAGCAGTACTTC.

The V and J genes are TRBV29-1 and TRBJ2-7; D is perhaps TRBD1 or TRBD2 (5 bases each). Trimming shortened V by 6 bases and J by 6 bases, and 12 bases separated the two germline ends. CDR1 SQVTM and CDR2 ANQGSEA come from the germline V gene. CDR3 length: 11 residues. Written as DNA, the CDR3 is TGCAGCGTGGGGCGGGCGACCGAGCAGTACTTC. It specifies CSVGRATEQYF.

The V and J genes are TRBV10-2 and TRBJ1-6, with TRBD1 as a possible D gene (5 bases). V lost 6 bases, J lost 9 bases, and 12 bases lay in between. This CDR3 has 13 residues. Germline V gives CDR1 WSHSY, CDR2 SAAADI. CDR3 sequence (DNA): TGCGCCAGCAGGCCGACAGTTACTTCACCCCTCCACTTT. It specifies CASRPTVTSPLHF.

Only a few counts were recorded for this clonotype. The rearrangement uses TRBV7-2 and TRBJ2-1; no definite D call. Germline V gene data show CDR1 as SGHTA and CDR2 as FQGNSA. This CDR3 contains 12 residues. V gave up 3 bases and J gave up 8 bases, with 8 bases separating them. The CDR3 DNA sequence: TGTGCCAGCAGCTTTAGTGTGTATGAGCAGTTCTTC. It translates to CASSFSVYEQFF.

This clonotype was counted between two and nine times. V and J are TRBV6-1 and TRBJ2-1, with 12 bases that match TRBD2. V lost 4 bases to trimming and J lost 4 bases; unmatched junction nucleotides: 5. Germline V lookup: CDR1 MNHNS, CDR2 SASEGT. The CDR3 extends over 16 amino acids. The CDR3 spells CASSGASGGEYNEQFF. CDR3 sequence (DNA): TGTGCCAGCAGTGGGGCTAGCGGGGGGGAGTACAATGAGCAGTTCTTC.

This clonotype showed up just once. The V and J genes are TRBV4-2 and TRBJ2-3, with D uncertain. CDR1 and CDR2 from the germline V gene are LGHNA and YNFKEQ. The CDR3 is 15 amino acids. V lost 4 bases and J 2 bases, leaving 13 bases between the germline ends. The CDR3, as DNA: TGTGCCAGCAGCCTCGGCTCCTTCGACACAGATACGCAGTATTTT. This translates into CASSLGSFDTDTQYF.

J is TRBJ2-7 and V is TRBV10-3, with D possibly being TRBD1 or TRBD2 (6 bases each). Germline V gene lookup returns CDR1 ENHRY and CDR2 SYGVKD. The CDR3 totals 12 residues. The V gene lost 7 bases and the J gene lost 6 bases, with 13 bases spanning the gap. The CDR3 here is CAIKGSGAEQYF. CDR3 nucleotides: TGTGCCATCAAAGGGTCGGGGGCCGAGCAGTACTTC.

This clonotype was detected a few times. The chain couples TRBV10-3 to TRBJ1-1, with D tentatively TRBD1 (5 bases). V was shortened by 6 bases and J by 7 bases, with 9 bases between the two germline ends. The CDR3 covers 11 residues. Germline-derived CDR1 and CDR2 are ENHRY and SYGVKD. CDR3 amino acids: CAIRATDEAFF. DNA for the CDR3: TGTGCCATCAGAGCGACAGATGAAGCTTTCTTT.